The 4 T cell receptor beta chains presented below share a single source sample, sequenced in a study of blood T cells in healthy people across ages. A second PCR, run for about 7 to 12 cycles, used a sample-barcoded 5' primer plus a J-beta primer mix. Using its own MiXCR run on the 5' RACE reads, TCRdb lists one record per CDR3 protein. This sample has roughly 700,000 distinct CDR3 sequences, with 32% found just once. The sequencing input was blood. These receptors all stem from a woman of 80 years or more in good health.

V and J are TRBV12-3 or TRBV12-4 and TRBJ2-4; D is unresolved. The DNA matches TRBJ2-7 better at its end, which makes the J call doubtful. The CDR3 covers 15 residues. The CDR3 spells CASSLVTGRFYEQYF. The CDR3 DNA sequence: TGTGCCAGCAGTTTAGTTACTGGGCGGTTCTACGAGCAGTACTTC.

The CDR3 sequence: CASSLLDRGSSYNEQYF. CDR3 coding DNA: TGTGCCAGCAGCCTTCTGGACAGGGGCAGCTCCTACAATGAGCAGTACTTC. The chain is built from TRBV11-1 and TRBJ2-5, with 9 bases lining up with TRBD1. The ends lost 5 bases at V and 11 bases at J; junction bases unmatched: 21. The germline gives CDR1 SGHAT, CDR2 FQDESV (reference sequence). The CDR3 covers 17 residues.

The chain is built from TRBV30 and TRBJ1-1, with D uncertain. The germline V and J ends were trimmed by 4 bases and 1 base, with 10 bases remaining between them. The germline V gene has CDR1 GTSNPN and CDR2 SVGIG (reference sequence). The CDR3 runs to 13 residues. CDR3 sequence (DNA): TGTGCCTGGACGGTAGGGCCGAACACTGAAGCTTTCTTT. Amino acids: CAWTVGPNTEAFF. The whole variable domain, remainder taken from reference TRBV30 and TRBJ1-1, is SQTIHQWPATLVQPVGSPLSLECTVEGTSNPNLYWYRQAAGRGLQLLFYSVGIGQISSEVPQNLSASRPQDRQFILSSKKLLLSDSGFYLCAWTVGPNTEAFFGQGTRLTVV.

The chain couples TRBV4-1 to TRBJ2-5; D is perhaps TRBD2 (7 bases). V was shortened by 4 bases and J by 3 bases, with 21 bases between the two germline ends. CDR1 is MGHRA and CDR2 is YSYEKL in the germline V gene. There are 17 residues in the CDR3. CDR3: CASSPLQGREREETQYF. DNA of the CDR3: TGCGCCAGCAGCCCTCTTCAGGGGCGGGAGAGAGAAGAGACCCAGTACTTC.